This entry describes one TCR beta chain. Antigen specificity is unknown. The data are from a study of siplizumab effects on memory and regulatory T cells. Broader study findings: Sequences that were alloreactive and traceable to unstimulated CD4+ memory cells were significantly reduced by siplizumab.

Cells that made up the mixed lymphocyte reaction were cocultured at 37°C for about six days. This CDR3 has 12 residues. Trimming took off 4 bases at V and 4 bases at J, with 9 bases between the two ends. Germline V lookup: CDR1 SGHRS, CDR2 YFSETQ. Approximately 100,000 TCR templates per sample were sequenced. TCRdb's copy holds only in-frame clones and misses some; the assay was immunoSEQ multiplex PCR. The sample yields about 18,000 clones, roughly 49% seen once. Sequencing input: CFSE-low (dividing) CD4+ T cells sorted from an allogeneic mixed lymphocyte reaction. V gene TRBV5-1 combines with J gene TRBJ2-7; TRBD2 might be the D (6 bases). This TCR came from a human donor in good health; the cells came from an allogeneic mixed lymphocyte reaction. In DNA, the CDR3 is TGCGCCAGCAGCGATAGCGGTTACGAGCAGTACTTC. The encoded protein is CASSDSGYEQYF. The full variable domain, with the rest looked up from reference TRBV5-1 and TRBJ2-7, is KAGVTQTPRYLIKTRGQQVTLSCSPISGHRSVSWYQQTPGQGLQFLFEYFSETQRNKGNFPGRFSGRQFSNSRSEMNVSTLELGDSALYLCASSDSGYEQYFGPGTRLTVT.